The rows below give T cell receptor beta chains drawn from one sample of a study of Ad26.COV2.S vaccination and SARS-CoV-2 variants. Data came from immunoSEQ multiplex PCR; TCRdb stores just in-frame clones and leaves some out. The sample includes 440,000 or so clones, around 91% of them seen just once. The sequenced sample was peripheral blood, obtained in a trial of Ad26.COV2.S vaccine versus placebo. The receptor source for this set is a person aged 18 to 59 who received the Ad26.COV2.S COVID-19 vaccine or a placebo. The CDR3 runs from the conserved cysteine through the conserved F or W. Each record gives: D gene, J gene, clone size, V gene, CDR3 protein, CDR3 DNA. The D gene is left open where the match is weak. The listing skips clone size in some rows; elsewhere it reads once, few, many or a size class.

d_gene: .; j_gene: TRBJ1-5; abundance: .; v_gene: TRBV6-5; CDR3aa: CASSYSGRNQPQHF; CDR3nt: TGTGCCAGCAGTTACTCGGGTAGAAATCAGCCCCAGCATTTT
d_gene: TRBD1; j_gene: TRBJ1-4; abundance: .; v_gene: TRBV12-3/TRBV12-4; CDR3aa: CASSFRGLEKLFF; CDR3nt: TGTGCCAGCAGTTTCAGGGGGCTCGAAAAACTGTTTTTT
d_gene: TRBD2; j_gene: TRBJ2-7; abundance: few; v_gene: TRBV14; CDR3aa: CASSAGTSGSEQYF; CDR3nt: TGTGCCAGCAGCGCAGGGACTAGCGGGAGCGAGCAGTACTTC
d_gene: TRBD1; j_gene: TRBJ1-1; abundance: .; v_gene: TRBV6-2/TRBV6-3; CDR3aa: CASSSHRGLNTEAFF; CDR3nt: TGTGCCAGCAGTTCCCACAGGGGGTTGAACACTGAAGCTTTCTTT
d_gene: TRBD1; j_gene: TRBJ2-7; abundance: once; v_gene: TRBV27; CDR3aa: CASSLSGDRAEQYF; CDR3nt: TGTGCCAGCAGTTTATCGGGGGACAGGGCCGAGCAGTACTTC
d_gene: TRBD1; j_gene: TRBJ2-3; abundance: .; v_gene: TRBV28; CDR3aa: CASSLTGGKSDTQYF; CDR3nt: TGTGCCAGCAGTTTGACAGGGGGTAAATCAGATACGCAGTATTTT
d_gene: .; j_gene: TRBJ1-3; abundance: few; v_gene: TRBV12-3/TRBV12-4; CDR3aa: CASSSGGNTIYF; CDR3nt: TGTGCCAGCAGTTCTGGGGGAAACACCATATATTTT
d_gene: TRBD1; j_gene: TRBJ2-5; abundance: .; v_gene: TRBV5-4; CDR3aa: CASRGTGGKETQYF; CDR3nt: TGTGCCAGCAGGGGAACAGGGGGCAAAGAGACCCAGTACTTC
d_gene: TRBD2; j_gene: TRBJ2-7; abundance: .; v_gene: TRBV5-1; CDR3aa: CASSFTGGYEQYF; CDR3nt: TGCGCCAGCAGCTTTACGGGAGGCTACGAGCAGTACTTC
d_gene: TRBD2; j_gene: TRBJ2-2; abundance: .; v_gene: TRBV2; CDR3aa: CASSYLAGGNTGELFF; CDR3nt: TGTGCCAGCAGCTATCTAGCGGGAGGGAACACCGGGGAGCTGTTTTTT
d_gene: TRBD1; j_gene: TRBJ1-1; abundance: .; v_gene: TRBV15; CDR3aa: CATSGPGQPNTEAFF; CDR3nt: TGTGCCACCAGCGGGCCGGGACAGCCCAACACTGAAGCTTTCTTT
d_gene: .; j_gene: TRBJ1-1; abundance: .; v_gene: TRBV5-1; CDR3aa: CASSPSALNTEAFF; CDR3nt: TGCGCCAGCAGCCCGTCGGCGCTGAACACTGAAGCTTTCTTT
d_gene: .; j_gene: TRBJ1-5; abundance: .; v_gene: TRBV3-1/TRBV3-2; CDR3aa: CASSQISNQPQHF; CDR3nt: TGTGCCAGCAGCCAAATCAGCAATCAGCCCCAGCATTTT
d_gene: .; j_gene: TRBJ1-1; abundance: .; v_gene: TRBV5-4; CDR3aa: CASSLDIGGDDTEAFF; CDR3nt: TGTGCCAGCAGCTTGGATATCGGAGGGGACGACACTGAAGCTTTCTTT
d_gene: TRBD1; j_gene: TRBJ2-2; abundance: .; v_gene: TRBV6-5; CDR3aa: CASSRQGVVTGELFF; CDR3nt: TGTGCCAGCAGTCGACAGGGAGTAGTAACCGGGGAGCTGTTTTTT
d_gene: .; j_gene: TRBJ2-1; abundance: .; v_gene: TRBV27; CDR3aa: CASSEFRRNNEQFF; CDR3nt: TGTGCCAGCAGCGAATTTCGACGGAACAATGAGCAGTTCTTC
d_gene: .; j_gene: TRBJ1-4; abundance: .; v_gene: TRBV7-8; CDR3aa: CASSLNIDGTTNEKLFF; CDR3nt: TGTGCCAGCAGCTTAAATATAGATGGTACGACTAATGAAAAACTGTTTTTT
d_gene: .; j_gene: TRBJ1-6; abundance: .; v_gene: TRBV28; CDR3aa: CASSFSRALHF; CDR3nt: TGTGCCAGCAGTTTCTCCAGGGCCCTCCACTTT
d_gene: TRBD1; j_gene: TRBJ2-5; abundance: .; v_gene: TRBV19; CDR3aa: CASRGTGGKETQYF; CDR3nt: TGTGCCAGTCGCGGGACAGGGGGTAAAGAGACCCAGTACTTC
d_gene: .; j_gene: TRBJ2-7; abundance: few; v_gene: TRBV9; CDR3aa: CASSVGMAGAPYEQYF; CDR3nt: TGTGCCAGCAGCGTAGGTATGGCGGGGGCCCCCTACGAGCAGTACTTC
d_gene: TRBD1; j_gene: TRBJ2-1; abundance: .; v_gene: TRBV4-3; CDR3aa: CASSHGDRENNEQFF; CDR3nt: TGCGCCAGCAGCCACGGGGACAGGGAAAACAATGAGCAGTTCTTC
d_gene: .; j_gene: TRBJ2-3; abundance: .; v_gene: TRBV5-6; CDR3aa: CASSFLPTDTQYF; CDR3nt: TGTGCCAGCAGCTTTCTCCCCACAGATACGCAGTATTTT
d_gene: TRBD2; j_gene: TRBJ2-2; abundance: .; v_gene: TRBV28; CDR3aa: CASSLGGSTGELFF; CDR3nt: TGTGCCAGCAGTTTGGGCGGGAGCACCGGGGAGCTGTTTTTT
d_gene: .; j_gene: TRBJ2-7; abundance: .; v_gene: TRBV3-1/TRBV3-2; CDR3aa: CASSQAVGGYEQYF; CDR3nt: TGTGCCAGCAGCCAAGCCGTGGGAGGTTACGAGCAGTACTTC
d_gene: TRBD2; j_gene: TRBJ2-7; abundance: once; v_gene: TRBV19; CDR3aa: CASSTTSGRASEQYF; CDR3nt: TGTGCCAGTAGTACGACTAGCGGGAGGGCCAGCGAGCAGTACTTC
d_gene: TRBD1; j_gene: TRBJ2-6; abundance: .; v_gene: TRBV3-1/TRBV3-2; CDR3aa: CASSQRPLGGGSGANVLTF; CDR3nt: TGTGCCAGCAGCCAAAGGCCTCTAGGGGGCGGCTCTGGGGCCAACGTCCTGACTTTC
d_gene: .; j_gene: TRBJ2-3; abundance: .; v_gene: TRBV7-2; CDR3aa: CASSLRGNTPTDTQYF; CDR3nt: TGTGCCAGCAGCTTGCGCGGGAACACCCCCACAGATACGCAGTATTTT
d_gene: TRBD1; j_gene: TRBJ2-7; abundance: once; v_gene: TRBV28; CDR3aa: CASSPADRNYEQYF; CDR3nt: TGTGCCAGCAGTCCCGCGGACAGGAACTACGAGCAGTACTTC
d_gene: .; j_gene: TRBJ2-7; abundance: once; v_gene: TRBV4-1; CDR3aa: CASSQAVGYEQYF; CDR3nt: TGCGCCAGCAGCCAGGCAGTGGGTTACGAGCAGTACTTC
d_gene: TRBD1; j_gene: TRBJ1-4; abundance: .; v_gene: TRBV5-4; CDR3aa: CASSLDRGNEKLFF; CDR3nt: TGTGCCAGCAGCTTGGACAGGGGCAACGAAAAACTGTTTTTT
d_gene: .; j_gene: TRBJ2-1; abundance: .; v_gene: TRBV18; CDR3aa: CASSPPDSSEKGNEQFF; CDR3nt: TGTGCCAGCTCACCACCGGATTCTAGCGAGAAGGGAAATGAGCAGTTCTTC
d_gene: .; j_gene: TRBJ2-7; abundance: .; v_gene: TRBV5-1; CDR3aa: CASSLGQGGNYEQYF; CDR3nt: TGCGCCAGCAGCTTGGGGCAGGGCGGGAACTACGAGCAGTACTTC
d_gene: TRBD1; j_gene: TRBJ1-6; abundance: once; v_gene: TRBV5-4; CDR3aa: CASSPEGQGNSPLHF; CDR3nt: TGTGCCAGCAGCCCGGAGGGACAGGGAAATTCACCCCTCCACTTT
d_gene: .; j_gene: TRBJ2-7; abundance: .; v_gene: TRBV28; CDR3aa: CASSLSTLPYEQYF; CDR3nt: TGTGCCAGCAGTTTATCGACACTGCCCTACGAGCAGTACTTC
d_gene: TRBD2; j_gene: TRBJ2-7; abundance: .; v_gene: TRBV28; CDR3aa: CASSPLAGVNLGEQYF; CDR3nt: TGTGCCAGCAGCCCCCTGGCGGGAGTCAATTTGGGGGAGCAGTACTTC
d_gene: .; j_gene: TRBJ2-7; abundance: .; v_gene: TRBV18; CDR3aa: CASSPLERTYEQYF; CDR3nt: TGTGCCAGCTCACCACTGGAACGAACCTACGAGCAGTACTTC
d_gene: .; j_gene: TRBJ2-5; abundance: .; v_gene: TRBV5-4; CDR3aa: CASSFGGNRRETQYF; CDR3nt: TGTGCCAGCAGCTTTGGGGGGAACAGACGAGAGACCCAGTACTTC
d_gene: TRBD2; j_gene: TRBJ2-1; abundance: .; v_gene: TRBV29-1; CDR3aa: CSVSGTSGSGYNEQFF; CDR3nt: TGCAGCGTCTCCGGGACTAGCGGGAGCGGTTACAATGAGCAGTTCTTC
d_gene: .; j_gene: TRBJ2-7; abundance: once; v_gene: TRBV18; CDR3aa: CASSPQGQYEQYF; CDR3nt: TGTGCCAGCTCACCGCAAGGGCAGTACGAGCAGTACTTC
d_gene: TRBD1; j_gene: TRBJ2-2; abundance: .; v_gene: TRBV7-7; CDR3aa: CASSLNRDSLLFF; CDR3nt: TGTGCTAGCAGCTTAAACCGGGACAGCTTGCTGTTTTTT
d_gene: .; j_gene: TRBJ2-2; abundance: .; v_gene: TRBV5-8; CDR3aa: CASSSLQGVGARELFF; CDR3nt: TGTGCCAGCAGCTCCCTACAGGGAGTAGGAGCGCGGGAGCTGTTTTTT
d_gene: .; j_gene: TRBJ2-7; abundance: .; v_gene: TRBV7-6; CDR3aa: CASSLGPRDEQYF; CDR3nt: TGTGCCAGCAGCTTAGGCCCCAGGGACGAGCAGTACTTC
d_gene: TRBD2; j_gene: TRBJ2-1; abundance: .; v_gene: TRBV5-5; CDR3aa: CASSFGLADEQFF; CDR3nt: TGTGCCAGCAGCTTCGGACTAGCGGACGAGCAGTTCTTC
d_gene: .; j_gene: TRBJ2-3; abundance: .; v_gene: TRBV18; CDR3aa: CASSPRQGSSDTQYF; CDR3nt: TGTGCCAGCTCACCCCGGCAGGGGAGTTCAGATACGCAGTATTTT
d_gene: TRBD1; j_gene: TRBJ2-3; abundance: .; v_gene: TRBV7-3; CDR3aa: CASSPQGSTDTQYF; CDR3nt: TGTGCCAGCAGCCCACAGGGGAGTACAGATACGCAGTATTTT
d_gene: .; j_gene: TRBJ2-7; abundance: .; v_gene: TRBV27; CDR3aa: CASSVDASYEQYF; CDR3nt: TGTGCCAGCAGTGTCGACGCCTCCTACGAGCAGTACTTC
d_gene: .; j_gene: TRBJ1-5; abundance: .; v_gene: TRBV19; CDR3aa: CASSTSGRVFSDSNQPQHF; CDR3nt: TGTGCCAGTAGTACATCGGGACGAGTGTTCTCCGATAGCAATCAGCCCCAGCATTTT
d_gene: TRBD2; j_gene: TRBJ2-5; abundance: .; v_gene: TRBV5-1; CDR3aa: CASSLGREGETQYF; CDR3nt: TGCGCCAGCAGCTTGGGTAGGGAGGGAGAGACCCAGTACTTC
d_gene: .; j_gene: TRBJ2-7; abundance: few; v_gene: TRBV2; CDR3aa: CASTSLGEQYF; CDR3nt: TGTGCCAGCACCTCCCTAGGCGAGCAGTACTTC
d_gene: .; j_gene: TRBJ2-6; abundance: .; v_gene: TRBV5-5; CDR3aa: CASSLGRPGANVLTF; CDR3nt: TGTGCCAGCAGCTTGGGGCGCCCTGGGGCCAACGTCCTGACTTTC
d_gene: .; j_gene: TRBJ2-3; abundance: .; v_gene: TRBV6-1; CDR3aa: CASSEVRAGTDTQYF; CDR3nt: TGTGCCAGCAGTGAGGTGAGGGCAGGCACAGATACGCAGTATTTT
d_gene: .; j_gene: TRBJ1-1; abundance: .; v_gene: TRBV6-5; CDR3aa: CASSWGMNTEAFF; CDR3nt: TGTGCCAGCAGTTGGGGAATGAACACTGAAGCTTTCTTT
d_gene: TRBD1; j_gene: TRBJ1-5; abundance: .; v_gene: TRBV2; CDR3aa: CASSRQGAGYQPQHF; CDR3nt: TGTGCCAGCAGTAGACAGGGGGCGGGATATCAGCCCCAGCATTTT
d_gene: .; j_gene: TRBJ2-5; abundance: .; v_gene: TRBV27; CDR3aa: CASSLTGGSQETQYF; CDR3nt: TGTGCCAGCAGTTTAACTGGGGGAAGCCAAGAGACCCAGTACTTC
d_gene: .; j_gene: TRBJ2-1; abundance: .; v_gene: TRBV7-2; CDR3aa: CASSLGLYYNEQFF; CDR3nt: TGTGCCAGCAGCTTGGGACTGTACTACAATGAGCAGTTCTTC
d_gene: TRBD1; j_gene: TRBJ1-2; abundance: .; v_gene: TRBV6-6; CDR3aa: CASSYRPGGDNYGYTF; CDR3nt: TGTGCCAGCAGTTATAGGCCAGGGGGCGATAACTATGGCTACACCTTC
d_gene: TRBD2; j_gene: TRBJ2-7; abundance: .; v_gene: TRBV6-1; CDR3aa: CASSEATSGSYEQYF; CDR3nt: TGTGCCAGCAGTGAAGCTACTAGCGGGAGCTACGAGCAGTACTTC